This TCR beta chain was identified during a study of blood T cell repertoires in COVID-19. Seattle participants joined during active infection and were tracked over time. The authors' processing: Estimation of nucleated cell counts relied on the amplification of reference gene primers. The assay was immunoSEQ multiplex PCR, and TCRdb's table has in-frame clones only and misses some. V and J calls and clone size are copied from that table; D and trimming were computed from the DNA. The sample contains about 97,000 clones, 87% of which appear only once. This clone is a singleton in its sample. Unmatched junction bases numbered 8, after V lost 4 bases and J lost 5 bases. CDR1 and CDR2 (germline): SGHRS, YFSETQ. This CDR3 is 15 amino acids long.

The source of this sequence is a woman aged 45-59 years with COVID-19, enrolled during active disease. Sequencing was done on a sample of peripheral blood. This chain joins TRBV5-1 and TRBJ1-2, with 10 bases that match TRBD1. In DNA form, the CDR3 reads TGCGCCAGCAGCCCCGGCGGGACAGGGGTATATGGCTACACCTTC. Encoded protein: CASSPGGTGVYGYTF. Full variable domain (remainder filled in from reference TRBV5-1 and TRBJ1-2): KAGVTQTPRYLIKTRGQQVTLSCSPISGHRSVSWYQQTPGQGLQFLFEYFSETQRNKGNFPGRFSGRQFSNSRSEMNVSTLELGDSALYLCASSPGGTGVYGYTFGSGTRLTVV.